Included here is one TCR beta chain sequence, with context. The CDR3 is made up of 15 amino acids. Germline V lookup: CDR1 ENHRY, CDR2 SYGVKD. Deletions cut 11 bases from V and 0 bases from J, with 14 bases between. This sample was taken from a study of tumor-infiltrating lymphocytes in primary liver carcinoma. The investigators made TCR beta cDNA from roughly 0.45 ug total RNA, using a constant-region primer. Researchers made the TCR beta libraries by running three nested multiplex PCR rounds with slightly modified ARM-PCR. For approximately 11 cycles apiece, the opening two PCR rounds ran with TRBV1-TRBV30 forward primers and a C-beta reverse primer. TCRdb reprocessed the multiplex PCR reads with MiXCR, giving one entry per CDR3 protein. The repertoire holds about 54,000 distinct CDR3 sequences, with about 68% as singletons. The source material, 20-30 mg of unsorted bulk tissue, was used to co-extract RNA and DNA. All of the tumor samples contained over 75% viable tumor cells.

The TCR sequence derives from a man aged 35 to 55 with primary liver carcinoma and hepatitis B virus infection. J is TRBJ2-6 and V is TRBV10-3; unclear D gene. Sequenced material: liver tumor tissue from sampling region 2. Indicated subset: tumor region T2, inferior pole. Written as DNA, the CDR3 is TGTGCCTTCGGCCCTTCCAACTCTGGGGCCAACGTCCTGACTTTC. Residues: CAFGPSNSGANVLTF.